Below, 28 T cell receptor beta chains from the same sample are listed, as sequenced in a study of shared clonotypes between healthy human individuals (dated by TCRdb to about 2020). The library was produced with the immunoSEQ multiplex PCR assay. TCRdb holds this immuneACCESS table with in-frame rearrangements only. Some clones are missing; in checked studies, unresolved V genes explain under half, and the rest has no known cause. This sample comprises fewer than 3 million clones, 80% to 95% of them detected only once. Clones ranked in the top ten supply approximately 0.39% of the sample. The sample comprised naive CD4+ T cells from PBMCs. The sample's cell subset or site label, in plain terms: CD45RA+ positively selected. The receptors were sampled from a man between 18 and 35 years old in good health. Some clones in this sample may be carry-over from other donors' samples.

The chain joins TRBV7-2 to TRBJ2-7; D perhaps matches TRBD2 (6 bases). Trimming cost V 5 bases and J 3 bases, with 14 bases left between them. Germline assignment: CDR1 SGHTA and CDR2 FQGNSA. The CDR3 runs 14 residues. This chain's CDR3 is CASSADGGLYEQYF. CDR3 coding DNA: TGTGCCAGCAGCGCGGACGGGGGACTCTACGAGCAGTACTTC.

This clone was counted only a few times. J is TRBJ2-2 and V is TRBV2; D assignment may be TRBD1 or TRBD2 (5 bases each). From germline, CDR1 is SNHLY and CDR2 FYNNEI. CDR3 length: 12 residues. V was clipped by 6 bases and J by 10 bases, with 12 bases between them. CDR3 bases: TGTGCCAGCAGGGGGGTTCGTGAGGAGCTGTTTTTT. It codes for CASRGVREELFF.

Regarding this clone: Different DNA sequences within this sample yield the same CDR3. This chain links TRBV28 with TRBJ1-4; a possible D gene is TRBD1 (6 bases). Germline V gene sequence: CDR1 MDHEN, CDR2 SYDVKM. This CDR3 has 14 amino acids. With 2 bases removed from V and 3 bases from J, the gap between germline ends came to 7 bases. The CDR3 coding sequence is TGTGCCAGCAGTTTACGGGGGCCTAATGAAAAACTGTTTTTT. As protein: CASSLRGPNEKLFF.

J is TRBJ2-4 and V is TRBV6-1, with D uncertain. Germline V lookup: CDR1 MNHNS, CDR2 SASEGT. Between the trimmed V and J ends, which lost 1 base and 1 base, there was a span of 17 bases. The CDR3 length is 18 residues. The CDR3 DNA reads as TGTGCCAGCAGTGAAGTCTTTTCTTTGGTAGTGGCCAAAAACATTCAGTACTTC. Its protein product is CASSEVFSLVVAKNIQYF.

Only one count was recorded for this clone. V usage is TRBV7-2 and J usage is TRBJ2-5; D unresolved. V dropped 5 bases and J dropped 1 base, with 14 bases sitting between them. Germline V lookup: CDR1 SGHTA, CDR2 FQGNSA. The CDR3 is made up of 15 amino acids. This CDR3 reads CASSRRWAVQETQYF. DNA for the CDR3: TGTGCCAGCAGCCGCCGCTGGGCCGTCCAAGAGACCCAGTACTTC.

In this sample, this clone turned up a few times. This chain connects TRBV5-1 to TRBJ2-7, with D tentatively TRBD1 or TRBD2 (5 bases each). V was cut by 3 bases and J by 3 bases, with 19 bases left in between. Per germline, CDR1 SGHRS and CDR2 YFSETQ. The CDR3 has 16 amino acids. The DNA for the CDR3 is TGCGCCAGCAGCTCCCAGGGATCCGGGACGGGCTACGAGCAGTACTTC. Translating it yields CASSSQGSGTGYEQYF.

This chain joins TRBV19 and TRBJ1-5, with D perhaps TRBD1 (6 bases). Trimming left V 7 bases short and J 7 bases short, with 17 bases between. CDR3 length: 14 residues. Germline values: CDR1 LNHDA, CDR2 SQIVND (reference sequence). CDR3 DNA sequence: TGTGCCAGTAAGTTCGCAGGGGTCAAGCAGCCCCAGCATTTT. Translating it yields CASKFAGVKQPQHF.

V gene TRBV7-8 combines with J gene TRBJ1-6; 8 bases fit TRBD1. This CDR3 is 15 amino acids long. V was clipped by 5 bases and J by 6 bases; unmatched bases: 6. Germline V gene lookup returns CDR1 SGHVS and CDR2 FQNEAQ. The DNA for the CDR3 is TGTGCCAGCAGCCTCCGGGACAGGCTTAATTCACCCCTCCACTTT. Translation: CASSLRDRLNSPLHF.

V is TRBV11-2 and J is TRBJ2-1; unclear D gene. The CDR3 totals 14 residues. Germline CDR1 is SGHAT and CDR2 is FQNNGV. Trimming stripped 2 bases from V and 3 bases from J, with 8 bases between. The CDR3: CASSLSWDYNEQFF. DNA of the CDR3: TGTGCCAGCAGCTTATCCTGGGACTACAATGAGCAGTTCTTC.

This chain connects TRBV7-9 to TRBJ2-3, with D possibly being TRBD2 (6 bases). The CDR3 extends over 14 amino acids. Germline V gene lookup returns CDR1 SEHNR and CDR2 FQNEAQ (reference sequence). V lost 7 bases, J lost 5 bases, and 16 bases lay in between. CDR3 residues: CASTEAGFVDTQYF. The CDR3 DNA sequence: TGTGCCAGCACTGAGGCGGGGTTTGTAGATACGCAGTATTTT. The whole variable domain, remainder taken from reference TRBV7-9 and TRBJ2-3, is DTGVSQNPRHKITKRGQNVTFRCDPISEHNRLYWYRQTLGQGPEFLTYFQNEAQLEKSRLLSDRFSAERPKGSFSTLEIQRTEQGDSAMYLCASTEAGFVDTQYFGPGTRLTVL.

The chain combines TRBV16 with TRBJ1-4; D gene uncertain. This CDR3 region has 14 residues. V lost 7 bases and J lost 5, with 14 bases in between. Germline CDR1 reads KGHSY; CDR2 reads FQNENV. As DNA, the CDR3 is TGTGCCAGCACCCGGCAACGGCCGAATGAAAAACTGTTTTTT. This gives the protein CASTRQRPNEKLFF.

The chain couples TRBV9 to TRBJ2-2; 7 nucleotides agree with TRBD2. The length of the CDR3 is 16 residues. V lost 2 bases to trimming and J lost 3 bases; unmatched junction nucleotides: 7. The germline V gene has CDR1 SGDLS and CDR2 YYNGEE. The CDR3 protein is CASSVLPSGYTGELFF. The CDR3 DNA reads as TGTGCCAGCAGCGTTTTGCCTAGCGGCTACACCGGGGAGCTGTTTTTT.

This chain links TRBV9 with TRBJ2-3, with TRBD2 matching over 11 bases. V gave up 4 bases and J gave up 7 bases; unmatched junction bases: 8. The CDR3 is 15 residues long. Germline V lookup: CDR1 SGDLS, CDR2 YYNGEE. The CDR3 spells CASSTRLAGTHTQYF. The DNA of the CDR3 is TGTGCCAGCAGCACCAGACTAGCGGGGACCCATACGCAGTATTTT. Looking up the rest from reference TRBV9 and TRBJ2-3 gives the full variable domain: DSGVTQTPKHLITATGQRVTLRCSPRSGDLSVYWYQQSLDQGLQFLIQYYNGEERAKGNILERFSAQQFPDLHSELNLSSLELGDSALYFCASSTRLAGTHTQYFGPGTRLTVL.

V is TRBV28 and J is TRBJ2-7; 8 bases agree with TRBD2. The germline CDR1 and CDR2 sequences are MDHEN and SYDVKM. The junction had 21 bases not matched to a gene; V was cut back by 6 bases and J by 5 bases. This CDR3 comprises 18 residues. CDR3 region: CASSPANGGAPTDNEQYF. The CDR3 DNA follows: TGTGCCAGCAGCCCAGCTAACGGGGGGGCTCCAACGGACAACGAGCAGTACTTC.

The gene calls are TRBV6-5 and TRBJ1-5, with TRBD1 as a possible D gene (6 bases). V was shortened by 8 bases and J by 7 bases, with 15 bases between the two germline ends. CDR1 MNHEY and CDR2 SVGAGI come from the germline V gene. This CDR3 is 13 amino acids long. For the CDR3, the DNA is TGTGCCAGCGGGGACAAAACGGGACAGCCCCAGCATTTT. Translated: CASGDKTGQPQHF.

The V and J genes are TRBV10-3 and TRBJ2-7, with TRBD2 as a possible D gene (6 bases). Germline V gives CDR1 ENHRY, CDR2 SYGVKD. The CDR3 is 11 amino acids. The V and J ends lost 11 bases and 0 bases respectively, with 8 bases between them. CDR3 coding DNA: TGTGCCGCCGGGGGCTCCTACGAGCAGTACTTC. This codes for CAAGGSYEQYF.

This chain links TRBV7-9 with TRBJ1-1; D uncertain. Trimming stripped 5 bases from V and 1 base from J, with 5 bases between. The CDR3 totals 12 residues. The germline gives CDR1 SEHNR, CDR2 FQNEAQ (reference sequence). The CDR3 DNA reads as TGTGCCAGCAGCCGGTCGAACACTGAAGCTTTCTTT. This sequence encodes CASSRSNTEAFF.

The V and J genes are TRBV5-1 and TRBJ1-1; D uncertain. The CDR3 has 14 residues. The ends were cut back, 4 bases at V and 2 bases at J, with 12 bases in the middle. Germline lookup yields CDR1 SGHRS and CDR2 YFSETQ. DNA of the CDR3: TGCGCCAGCAGCGCTGGCTGGGGAAACACTGAAGCTTTCTTT. Its translation: CASSAGWGNTEAFF.

The rearrangement links TRBV28 to TRBJ2-1; 10 positions agree with TRBD2. The CDR3 runs 16 residues. Germline V gives CDR1 MDHEN, CDR2 SYDVKM. V was clipped by 5 bases and J by 5 bases; unmatched bases: 9. Here the CDR3 reads CASSPLSGRGNNEQFF. In DNA form, the CDR3 reads TGTGCCAGCAGTCCCCTCAGCGGGAGGGGGAACAATGAGCAGTTCTTC.

V usage is TRBV6-6 and J usage is TRBJ2-6, with D hard to call. Germline V gives CDR1 MNHNY, CDR2 SVGAGI (reference sequence). The CDR3 is 15 residues long. V lost 5 bases, J lost 0 bases, and 8 bases lay in between. Here the CDR3 reads CASSPLYSGANVLTF. The CDR3, as DNA: TGTGCCAGCAGTCCCCTCTACTCTGGGGCCAACGTCCTGACTTTC.

J is TRBJ2-6 and V is TRBV4-3; 8 positions agree with TRBD1. The germline gives CDR1 LGHNA, CDR2 YSLEER. J lost 4 bases, V lost 10 bases, and 18 bases had no gene match. This CDR3 is 18 amino acids long. This CDR3 is CATSPGTGASLGANVLTF. CDR3 DNA sequence: TGCGCCACCTCACCAGGGACAGGTGCCTCGTTAGGGGCCAACGTCCTGACTTTC.

The gene calls are TRBV5-4 and TRBJ2-7; 8 bases are a match to TRBD2. Germline V gene lookup returns CDR1 SGHNT and CDR2 YYREEE (reference sequence). V dropped 0 bases and J dropped 0; count of bases not matched to a gene: 5. This CDR3 contains 16 residues. The CDR3 spells CASSLGVLAGSYEQYF. DNA for the CDR3: TGTGCCAGCAGCTTGGGAGTTCTAGCGGGCTCCTACGAGCAGTACTTC. The complete variable domain, with remaining parts taken from reference TRBV5-4 and TRBJ2-7, reads ETGVTQSPTHLIKTRGQQVTLRCSSQSGHNTVSWYQQALGQGPQFIFQYYREEENGRGNFPPRFSGLQFPNYSSELNVNALELDDSALYLCASSLGVLAGSYEQYFGPGTRLTVT.

The rearrangement joins TRBV6-1 to TRBJ1-2; 9 bases agree with TRBD1. J was trimmed by 4 bases and V by 0 bases; bases with no gene match: 6. Germline values: CDR1 MNHNS, CDR2 SASEGT. The CDR3 is made up of 16 amino acids. DNA of the CDR3: TGTGCCAGCAGTGAAGCGCTGGGACAGGGCTTCTATGGCTACACCTTC. Protein: CASSEALGQGFYGYTF.

This clone occurred once. The rearrangement links TRBV7-2 to TRBJ2-2; no reliable D call. The CDR3 consists of 15 residues. Germline assignment: CDR1 SGHTA and CDR2 FQGNSA. Trimming left V 1 base short and J 0 bases short, with 6 bases between. CDR3 coding DNA: TGTGCCAGCAGCTTAGGAGGACCGAACACCGGGGAGCTGTTTTTT. It specifies CASSLGGPNTGELFF.

Comments on this clone: Within the sample, other DNA sequences also encode this same CDR3. J is TRBJ1-5 and V is TRBV15; TRBD1 aligns across 7 bases. Trimming removed 0 bases from V and 4 bases from J; junction bases left unmatched: 6. The CDR3 runs 16 residues. CDR1 and CDR2 (germline): LNHNV, YYDKDF (reference sequence). The CDR3 DNA follows: TGTGCCACCAGCAGAGATCGAGGGACAGCAAATCAGCCCCAGCATTTT. This encodes CATSRDRGTANQPQHF.

The chain couples TRBV7-8 to TRBJ2-5; D unresolved. The CDR3 is 16 amino acids. V was cut by 5 bases and J by 5 bases, with 21 bases left in between. CDR1 is SGHVS and CDR2 is FQNEAQ in the germline V gene. Written as DNA, the CDR3 is TGTGCCAGCAGCCAATACACTGACTCTCCCGGGGAGACCCAGTACTTC. The encoded protein is CASSQYTDSPGETQYF.

The chain has TRBV6-5 and TRBJ2-5, with 7 bases that match TRBD2. Matching the DNA end better, TRBJ2-7 makes the J call doubtful. This CDR3 has 14 amino acids. Germline V CDR1 and CDR2: MNHEY, SVGAGI. CDR3 sequence reads: CASSLKGGVHEQYF. CDR3 nucleotide sequence: TGTGCCAGCAGCCTAAAGGGAGGGGTACACGAGCAGTACTTC.

The chain carries TRBV5-1 and TRBJ2-7, with TRBD2 as a possible D gene (6 bases). The CDR3 has 15 residues. Trimming stripped 0 bases from V and 2 bases from J, with 12 bases between. Germline values: CDR1 SGHRS, CDR2 YFSETQ. The CDR3, as DNA: TGCGCCAGCAGCTTGGAACCGGGGGAGACCTACGAGCAGTACTTC. It encodes CASSLEPGETYEQYF.